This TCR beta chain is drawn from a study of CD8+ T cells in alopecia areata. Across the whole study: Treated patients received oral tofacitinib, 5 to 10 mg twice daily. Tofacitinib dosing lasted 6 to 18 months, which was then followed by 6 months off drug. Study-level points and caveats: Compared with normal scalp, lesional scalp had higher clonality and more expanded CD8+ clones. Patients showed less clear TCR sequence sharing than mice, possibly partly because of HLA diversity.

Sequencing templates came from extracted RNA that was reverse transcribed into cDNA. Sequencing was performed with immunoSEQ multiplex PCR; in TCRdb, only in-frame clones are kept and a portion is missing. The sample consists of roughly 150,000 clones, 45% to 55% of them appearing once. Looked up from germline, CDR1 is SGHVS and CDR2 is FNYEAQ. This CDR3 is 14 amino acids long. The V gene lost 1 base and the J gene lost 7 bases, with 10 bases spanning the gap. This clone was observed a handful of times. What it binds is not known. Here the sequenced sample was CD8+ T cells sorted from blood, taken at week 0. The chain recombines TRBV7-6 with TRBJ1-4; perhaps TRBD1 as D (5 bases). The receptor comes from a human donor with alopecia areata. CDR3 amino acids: CASSLGQGGEKLFF. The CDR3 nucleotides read TGTGCCAGCAGCTTAGGGCAGGGTGGTGAAAAACTGTTTTTT.